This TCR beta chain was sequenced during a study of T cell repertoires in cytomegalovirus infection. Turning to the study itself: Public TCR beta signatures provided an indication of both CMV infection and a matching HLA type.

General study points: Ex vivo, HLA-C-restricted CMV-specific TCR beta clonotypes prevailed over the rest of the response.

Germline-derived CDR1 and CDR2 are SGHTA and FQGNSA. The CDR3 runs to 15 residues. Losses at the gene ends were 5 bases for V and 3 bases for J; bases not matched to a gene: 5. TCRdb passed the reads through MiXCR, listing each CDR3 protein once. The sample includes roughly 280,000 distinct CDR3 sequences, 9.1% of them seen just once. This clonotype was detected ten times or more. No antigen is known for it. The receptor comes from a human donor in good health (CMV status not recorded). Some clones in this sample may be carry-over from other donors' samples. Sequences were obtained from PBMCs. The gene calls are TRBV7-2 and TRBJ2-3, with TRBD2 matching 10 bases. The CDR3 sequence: CASSDSGRGTDTQYF. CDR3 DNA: TGTGCCAGCAGCGACAGCGGGAGGGGAACAGATACGCAGTATTTT.